This T cell receptor beta chain stems from a study of regulatory T cells in long-lasting Graves disease. This clonotype was observed many times. Time point in this sample: newly diagnosed GD, antithyroid drugs for less than 3 months. Making the TCR library involved RNA that had been extracted from PBMCs. V was clipped by 4 bases and J by 7 bases, with 7 bases between them. The V gene's germline CDR1 is ENHRY and CDR2 SYGVKD. The CDR3 spans 11 residues. Building of the TCR beta libraries involved iRepertoire HTBI primers and Arm-PCR of CDR3 regions. A single record per CDR3 protein comes from TCRdb applying MiXCR to the multiplex PCR reads. The sample carries roughly 350,000 distinct CDR3 sequences, under 20% recorded once. In addition, the sample was reused for a study of T cells in Graves' hyperthyroidism and ophthalmopathy.

The origin of this receptor is a woman aged 18 to 35 with Graves disease. The chain combines TRBV10-3 with TRBJ1-1, with D possibly TRBD1 on 5 matching bases. This specimen was peripheral blood mononuclear cells (PBMCs), taken at new diagnosis, from a patient treated with antithyroid drugs. The CDR3 DNA reads TGTGCCATCAGTGGACAGATTGAAGCTTTCTTT. Its translation: CAISGQIEAFF.